The clone carrying this TCR beta chain was seen a few times. The antigen is undetermined. This sample is drawn from a study of CD8 T cells in ankylosing spondylitis. Notes on the study in general: Peripheral blood held disease-linked clones only at relatively low frequency, and these were CD8+. Roughly eight highly homologous variants formed a TCR beta motif that appeared characteristic of ankylosing spondylitis blood. Significantly higher representation of disease-linked clones was reported for matched ankylosing spondylitis synovial fluid.

Quantitative barcoded 5'-RACE was used to prepare TCR beta libraries. TCRdb itself ran the 5' RACE reads through MiXCR, one entry per CDR3 protein. This sample has around 250,000 distinct CDR3 sequences, with 15% to 20% found just once. The clonotype comes from a male donor with ankylosing spondylitis or in good health (not recorded which). The sample consisted of blood, either unsorted or a sorted T cell fraction (not recorded which).

Written as DNA, the CDR3 is TGCAGCGTTGTCGGCCTGGGGAGCAATCAGCCCCAGCATTTT. This gives the protein CSVVGLGSNQPQHF. The chain joins TRBV29-1 to TRBJ1-5; no clear D. The CDR3 runs 14 residues. Trimming shortened V by 4 bases and J by 1 base, and 11 bases separated the two germline ends. Germline CDR1 is SQVTM and CDR2 is ANQGSEA.